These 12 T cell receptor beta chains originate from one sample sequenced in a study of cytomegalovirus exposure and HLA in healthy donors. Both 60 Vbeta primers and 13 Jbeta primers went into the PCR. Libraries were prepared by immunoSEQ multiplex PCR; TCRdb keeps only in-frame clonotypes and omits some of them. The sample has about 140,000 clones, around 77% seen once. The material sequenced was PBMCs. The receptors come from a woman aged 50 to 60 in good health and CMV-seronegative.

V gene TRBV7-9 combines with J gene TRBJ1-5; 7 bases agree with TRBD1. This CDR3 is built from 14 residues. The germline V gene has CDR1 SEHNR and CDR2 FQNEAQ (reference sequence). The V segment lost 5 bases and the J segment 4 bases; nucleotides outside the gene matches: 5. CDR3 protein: CASSVGGQNQPQHF. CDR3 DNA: TGTGCCAGCAGCGTCGGGGGACAGAATCAGCCCCAGCATTTT.

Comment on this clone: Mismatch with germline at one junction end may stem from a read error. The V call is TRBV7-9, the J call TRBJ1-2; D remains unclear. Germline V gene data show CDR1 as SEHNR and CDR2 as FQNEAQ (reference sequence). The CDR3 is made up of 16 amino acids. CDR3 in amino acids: CSSSPNPRASGVGYTF. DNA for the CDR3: TGTTCCAGCAGCCCAAACCCGAGGGCCTCCGGTGTTGGCTACACCTTC.

CDR3 nucleotides: TGTGCCAGCAGCTTCACAGGGCGGGAGCTGTTTTTT. Translating it yields CASSFTGRELFF. The chain employs TRBV9 and TRBJ2-2; a possible D gene is TRBD1 (6 bases). V lost 4 bases, J lost 9 bases, and 10 bases lay in between. Germline CDR1 reads SGDLS; CDR2 reads YYNGEE. CDR3 length: 12 residues.

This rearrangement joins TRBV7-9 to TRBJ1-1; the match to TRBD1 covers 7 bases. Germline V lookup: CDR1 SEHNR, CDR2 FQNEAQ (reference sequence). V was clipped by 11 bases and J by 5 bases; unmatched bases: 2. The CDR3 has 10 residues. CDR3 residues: CAVQGTEAFF. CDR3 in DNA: TGTGCCGTACAGGGGACTGAAGCTTTCTTT.

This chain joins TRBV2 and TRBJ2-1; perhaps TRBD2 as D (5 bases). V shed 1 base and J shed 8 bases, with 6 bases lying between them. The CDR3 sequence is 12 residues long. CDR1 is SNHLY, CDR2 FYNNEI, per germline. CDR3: CASSEGGYEQFF. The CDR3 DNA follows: TGTGCCAGCAGTGAAGGAGGGTATGAGCAGTTCTTC.

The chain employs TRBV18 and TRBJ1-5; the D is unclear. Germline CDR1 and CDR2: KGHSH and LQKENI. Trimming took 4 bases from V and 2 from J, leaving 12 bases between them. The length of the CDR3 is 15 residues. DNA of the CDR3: TGTGCCAGCTCACGTGGACTGACGGGCAATCAGCCCCAGCATTTT. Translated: CASSRGLTGNQPQHF.

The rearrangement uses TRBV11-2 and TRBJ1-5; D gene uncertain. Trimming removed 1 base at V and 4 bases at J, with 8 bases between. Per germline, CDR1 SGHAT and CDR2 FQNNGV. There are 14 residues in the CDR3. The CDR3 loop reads CASSLALENQPQHF. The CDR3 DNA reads TGTGCCAGCAGCTTAGCTCTTGAGAATCAGCCCCAGCATTTT.

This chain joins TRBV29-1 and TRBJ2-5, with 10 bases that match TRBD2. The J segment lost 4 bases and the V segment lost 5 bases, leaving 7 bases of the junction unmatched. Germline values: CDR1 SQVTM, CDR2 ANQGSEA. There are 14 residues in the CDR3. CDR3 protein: CSVSERGGSETQYF. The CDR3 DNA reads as TGCAGCGTTTCAGAGCGGGGGGGCTCAGAGACCCAGTACTTC.

The CDR3 DNA sequence: TGTGCCAGCAGACTACAGGGATTTGAAGCTTTCTTT. This sequence encodes CASRLQGFEAFF. The genes are TRBV5-5 and TRBJ1-1, with a possible D match to TRBD1 (6 bases). The V end was cut by 5 bases, the J end by 7 bases, with 12 bases between. The CDR3 loop spans 12 amino acids. CDR1 is SGHKS and CDR2 is YYEKEE in the germline V gene (reference sequence).

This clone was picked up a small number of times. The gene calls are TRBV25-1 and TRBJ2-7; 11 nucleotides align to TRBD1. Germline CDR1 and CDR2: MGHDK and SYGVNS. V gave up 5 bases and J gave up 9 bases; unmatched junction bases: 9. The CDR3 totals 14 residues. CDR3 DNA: TGTGCCAGCAGTAGGGGACAGGGGGTAATAGTGCAGTACTTC. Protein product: CASSRGQGVIVQYF.

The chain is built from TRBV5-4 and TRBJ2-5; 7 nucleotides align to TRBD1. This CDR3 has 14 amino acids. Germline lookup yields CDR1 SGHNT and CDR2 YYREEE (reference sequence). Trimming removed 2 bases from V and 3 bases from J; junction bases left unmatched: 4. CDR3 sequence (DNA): TGTGCCAGCAGCTTAGGGACAGTGGAAGAGACCCAGTACTTC. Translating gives CASSLGTVEETQYF.

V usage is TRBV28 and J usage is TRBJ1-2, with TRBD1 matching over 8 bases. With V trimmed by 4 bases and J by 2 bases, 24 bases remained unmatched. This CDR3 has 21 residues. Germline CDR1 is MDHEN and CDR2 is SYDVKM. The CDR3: CASSSLGGPGTGLGHNYGYTF. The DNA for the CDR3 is TGTGCCAGCAGTTCATTAGGTGGGCCCGGGACAGGATTAGGACACAACTATGGCTACACCTTC.